This T cell receptor (beta chain) emerged from a study of cytomegalovirus exposure and HLA in healthy donors. Overall study findings and caveats: Presence/absence analyses took donor sequencing depth as roughly uniform. Association of a missense DCLRE1C variant with TCR beta V- and J-gene trimming was reported in a later analysis. Accurate HLA-A and HLA-B prediction from TCR beta sequences was reported for most subjects.

PCR employed 60 Vbeta and 13 Jbeta primers. Using immunoSEQ multiplex PCR, the repertoire was profiled, and TCRdb retains in-frame clones only, with some absent. In the table there are roughly 120,000 clones, roughly 63% of which are singletons. Germline CDR1 SGHTA, CDR2 FQGTGA. The CDR3 is 17 amino acids. As regards this clone: Its antigen is unidentified. One end of the junction varies from germline; a read error may be responsible.

The sample consisted of PBMCs. The sequence was obtained from a man aged 25-45 years in good health and CMV-seropositive. This chain uses TRBV7-3 with TRBJ1-4; D might be TRBD1 (5 bases). As DNA, the CDR3 is TGTTCCAGCAGCTCCCCTCCCCCCCAGGGATTAGGGGAAAAACTGTTTTTT. Protein sequence: CSSSSPPPQGLGEKLFF. Combining the CDR3 with reference TRBV7-3 and TRBJ1-4 gives the whole variable domain GAGVSQTPSNKVTEKGKYVELRCDPISGHTALYWYRQSLGQGPEFLIYFQGTGAADDSGLPNDRFFAVRPEGSVSTLKIQRTERGDSAVYLCSSSSPPPQGLGEKLFFGSGTQLSVL.